The present entry profiles one T cell receptor (beta chain) with its context. Clones were sequenced by immunoSEQ multiplex PCR, and TCRdb holds only the in-frame ones, with some missing. The table includes some 2,400,000 clones, approximately 96% detected once. The entry originates in a study of shared clonotypes between healthy human individuals. The CDR3 spans 15 residues. V was cut by 6 bases and J by 0 bases, with 11 bases left in between. Looked up from germline, CDR1 is MNHEY and CDR2 is SVGAGI. The receptor was derived from a man between 18 and 35 years old in good health. Input material: naive CD4+ T cells sorted from blood. Subset reported: CD45RA+ positively selected. V usage is TRBV6-5 and J usage is TRBJ2-2, with unresolved D. The CDR3 loop reads CASSHHVSNTGELFF. The CDR3 bases are TGTGCCAGCAGCCACCACGTCTCGAACACCGGGGAGCTGTTTTTT.